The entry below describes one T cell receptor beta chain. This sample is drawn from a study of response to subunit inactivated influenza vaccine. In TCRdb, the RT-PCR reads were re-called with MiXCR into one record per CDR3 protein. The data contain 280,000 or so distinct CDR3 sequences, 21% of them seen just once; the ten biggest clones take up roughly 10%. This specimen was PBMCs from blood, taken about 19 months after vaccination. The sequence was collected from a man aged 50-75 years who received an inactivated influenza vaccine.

The CDR3 spells CASSLTHSGNTIYF. DNA of the CDR3: TGCGCCAGCAGCTTGACCCACTCTGGAAACACCATATATTTT. V usage is TRBV5-1 and J usage is TRBJ1-3, with no clear D. V was cut by 1 base and J by 0 bases, with 5 bases left in between. The CDR3 length is 14 residues. CDR1 and CDR2 (germline): SGHRS, YFSETQ.